This T cell receptor beta chain was observed in a study of beta chain features in type 1 diabetes. Points from the study as a whole: Relative to healthy donors, patients appeared to have naive, central memory and Treg TCRB repertoires that were more similar.

Purities in excess of 95% were seen in all sorted populations. Expressed TCRB transcripts were sequenced because the isolated RNA had all been reverse transcribed beforehand. Average reads for naive, central memory and regulatory T cell samples were about 3.57 million. Assay used: immunoSEQ multiplex PCR; TCRdb lists only in-frame clones, some missing. The data hold approximately 150,000 clones, with about 10% observed a single time. Per the germline V gene, CDR1 is SEHNR and CDR2 is FQNEAQ (reference sequence). This CDR3 comprises 16 residues. V was cut by 6 bases and J by 5 bases, with 22 bases left in between. Remarks on this clone: Its cognate antigen is unknown.

Sequencing input: naive CD4+ T cells from blood. The chain recombines TRBV7-9 with TRBJ1-2, with D maybe TRBD1 (5 bases). The receptor was derived from a man aged 18 to 30 in good health. Written as DNA, the CDR3 is TGTGCCAGCAGTTTGTTTAAGGGGCCTGAATGGTATGGCTACACCTTC. This sequence encodes CASSLFKGPEWYGYTF.